This T cell receptor beta chain was obtained from a study of graft-versus-host responses after intestinal transplantation. Study-level background: Following induction with anti-thymocyte globulin, all recipients were given tacrolimus and steroids for about three years. Study results and limitations: An association linked early post-transplant HvG declines with peak circulating GvH clone levels. The marrow of recipients harbored GvH clones, and ileum or blood showed some of them first.

On this clone: The antigen is not known.

Profiling relied on immunoSEQ multiplex PCR, and the TCRdb table lists in-frame clones only, not all of them. The sample carries 35,000 to 45,000 clones, roughly 94% recorded once. The CDR3 sequence is 16 residues long. Per germline, CDR1 ENHRY and CDR2 SYGVKD. Trimming removed 7 bases at V and 2 bases at J, with 21 bases between. The rearrangement joins TRBV10-3 to TRBJ2-7; either TRBD1 or TRBD2 may supply D (5 bases each). The TCR comes from a human donor who was the organ donor for an intestinal transplant. This sample comprised unstimulated CD4+ T cells sorted from spleen or lymph node cells, obtained before transplant. The CDR3 DNA reads as TGTGCCATCAAACTAGGCCAGGGCCAGGGAACCTACGAGCAGTACTTC. Translation gives CAIKLGQGQGTYEQYF.